The next 26 T cell receptor beta chains were all read from a single sample in a study of brain T cells in children with intractable seizures. Profiling relied on immunoSEQ multiplex PCR, and the TCRdb table lists in-frame clones only, not all of them. This table holds approximately 60,000 clones, 90% to 97% found once. This specimen was peripheral blood, taken at surgery. These TCRs come from a boy younger than two with focal cortical dysplasia and intractable seizures.

The gene calls are TRBV20-1 and TRBJ2-7; no clear D gene. V was clipped by 3 bases and J by 0 bases, with 12 bases between them. Germline loops: CDR1 DFQATT, CDR2 SNEGSKA (reference sequence). The CDR3 runs 14 residues. DNA for the CDR3: TGCAGTGCTAGTCCGGCAGGTAACTCCTACGAGCAGTACTTC. This gives the protein CSASPAGNSYEQYF.

V and J are TRBV15 and TRBJ1-4, with D maybe TRBD1 (6 bases). This CDR3 comprises 18 residues. Germline V gene sequence: CDR1 LNHNV, CDR2 YYDKDF (reference sequence). V gave up 2 bases and J gave up 5 bases, with 21 bases separating them. In DNA, the CDR3 is TGTGCCACCAGCAGACCTTTTGCCGCCGACAGGCCGAATGAAAAACTGTTTTTT. Translation gives CATSRPFAADRPNEKLFF.

This chain joins TRBV4-1 and TRBJ2-7; 10 bases map to TRBD2. This CDR3 is built from 16 residues. Trimming removed 2 bases from V and 1 base from J; junction bases left unmatched: 5. CDR1 is MGHRA, CDR2 YSYEKL, per germline. The CDR3 DNA is TGCGCCAGCAGCCAACTCGGACTAGCGGAGTCCTACGAGCAGTACTTC. It codes for CASSQLGLAESYEQYF.

A note on this clone: A read error may account for a junction end that differs from germline. The rearrangement joins TRBV7-2 to TRBJ2-7; D might be TRBD2 (7 bases). This CDR3 contains 16 residues. Germline assignment: CDR1 SGHTA and CDR2 FQGNSA. CDR3 sequence reads: CASTLRGGGGSYEQYF. CDR3 in DNA: TGTGCCAGCACCTTAAGGGGGGGCGGGGGCTCCTACGAGCAGTACTTC.

The rearrangement uses TRBV6-5 and TRBJ2-1; D is uncertain. Trimming left V 6 bases short and J 5 bases short, with 8 bases between. The length of the CDR3 is 12 residues. The germline gives CDR1 MNHEY, CDR2 SVGAGI. DNA of the CDR3: TGTGCCAGCAGCGACACAAACAATGAGCAGTTCTTC. It yields the protein CASSDTNNEQFF.

The chain links TRBV18 to TRBJ1-2, with D possibly matching TRBD1 (6 bases). The CDR3 has 14 amino acids. The germline CDR1 and CDR2 sequences are KGHSH and LQKENI. With 0 bases removed from V and 1 base from J, the gap between germline ends came to 6 bases. CDR3 sequence (DNA): TGTGCCAGCTCACCACCGGGACATAACTATGGCTACACCTTC. This codes for CASSPPGHNYGYTF.

The chain is built from TRBV6-4 and TRBJ1-2, with 8 bases identical to TRBD1. The junction had 13 bases not matched to a gene; V was cut back by 6 bases and J by 7 bases. Germline V CDR1 and CDR2: MRHNA, SNTAGT. The CDR3 totals 15 residues. The CDR3 DNA reads as TGTGCCAGCAGAGATCTATACCGTACAGGGGGTGGCTACACCTTC. Amino acid sequence: CASRDLYRTGGGYTF.

The V call is TRBV7-9, the J call TRBJ1-2; D is unclear. The CDR3 is 15 amino acids. The germline V gene encodes CDR1 SEHNR and CDR2 FQNEAQ (reference sequence). With 2 bases removed from V and 0 bases from J, the gap between germline ends came to 10 bases. DNA for the CDR3: TGTGCCAGCAGCTTAAATGGACCCTCTAACTATGGCTACACCTTC. The encoded protein is CASSLNGPSNYGYTF.

This clone has a single count. The J gene is TRBJ2-3, the V gene TRBV28, with 9 bases aligning to TRBD2. Germline V lookup: CDR1 MDHEN, CDR2 SYDVKM. The CDR3 length is 15 residues. Germline trimming cut 3 bases from V and 4 bases from J; bases unmatched to any gene: 5. CDR3 in amino acids: CASSLYSGSPDTQYF. The CDR3 bases are TGTGCCAGCAGTTTGTATAGCGGGAGCCCAGATACGCAGTATTTT.

This chain links TRBV19 with TRBJ1-5; TRBD1 is a possible D gene (5 bases). CDR3 length: 16 residues. Germline V gene data show CDR1 as LNHDA and CDR2 as SQIVND (reference sequence). V lost 7 bases and J lost 0, with 16 bases in between. The CDR3 DNA follows: TGTGCCAGTATCGCGGGACGGACATATAGCAATCAGCCCCAGCATTTT. Translation: CASIAGRTYSNQPQHF.

For the CDR3, the DNA is TGTGCCAGCAGCCCCATCACTGAAGCTTTCTTT. As protein: CASSPITEAFF. The V gene is TRBV7-9, the J gene TRBJ1-1; no clear D gene. V was pared by 5 bases and J by 4 bases, with 5 bases between. The CDR3 totals 11 residues. CDR1 and CDR2 from the germline V gene are SEHNR and FQNEAQ (reference sequence).

The J gene is TRBJ1-5, the V gene TRBV20-1, with D possibly being TRBD1 (6 bases). This CDR3 region has 11 residues. Germline lookup yields CDR1 DFQATT and CDR2 SNEGSKA (reference sequence). V was cut by 0 bases and J by 10 bases, with 7 bases left in between. The DNA of the CDR3 is TGCAGTGCTAGAGACAGGGGACCCCAGCATTTT. Its translation is CSARDRGPQHF.

The chain uses TRBV5-1 and TRBJ2-7, with TRBD1 matching over 10 bases. Germline V gives CDR1 SGHRS, CDR2 YFSETQ. V lost 1 base, J lost 3 bases, and 7 bases stayed unmatched. CDR3 length equals 16 residues. The CDR3, as DNA: TGCGCCAGCAGCTTGAGGGGGGACAGGGGAGGCTACGAGCAGTACTTC. As protein: CASSLRGDRGGYEQYF.

The chain employs TRBV11-2 and TRBJ1-2; possibly TRBD1 for D (5 bases). The CDR3 is 17 residues long. The germline CDR1 and CDR2 sequences are SGHAT and FQNNGV. Trimming took off 4 bases at V and 6 bases at J, with 24 bases between the two ends. As DNA, the CDR3 is TGTGCCAGCAGCTCCAACCCGACAGTACCCCTAGGGGATGGCTACACCTTC. This encodes CASSSNPTVPLGDGYTF.

The V gene is TRBV12-3 or TRBV12-4, the J gene TRBJ1-2; a weak D match, TRBD1 (5 bases). The CDR3 is 12 residues long. Trimming removed 2 bases at V and 7 bases at J, with 8 bases between. The CDR3 region has the DNA TGTGCCAGCAGTTTACAGGGTTTTGGCTACACCTTC. Protein sequence: CASSLQGFGYTF.

This chain uses TRBV6-4 with TRBJ1-6; D may be TRBD1 (6 bases). Germline V gene sequence: CDR1 MRHNA, CDR2 SNTAGT. The CDR3 runs 13 residues. The V end was cut by 8 bases, the J end by 10 bases, with 15 bases between. CDR3 in DNA: TGTGCCAGCTCACCGGGGGCTAAGTCACCCCTCCACTTT. Its translation is CASSPGAKSPLHF.

CDR3 bases: TGTGCCAGCAGCTTAGTAGGAGGCCCTCCAATGATAGGACGGCAGTTCTTC. This gives the protein CASSLVGGPPMIGRQFF. This chain connects TRBV7-6 to TRBJ2-1, with a possible D match to TRBD2 (5 bases). The germline CDR1 and CDR2 sequences are SGHVS and FNYEAQ. V was pared by 1 base and J by 12 bases, with 25 bases between. This CDR3 region has 17 residues.

This rearrangement joins TRBV20-1 to TRBJ1-1, with a tentative D call TRBD1 (6 bases). V dropped 3 bases and J dropped 2 bases, with 16 bases sitting between them. Looked up from germline, CDR1 is DFQATT and CDR2 is SNEGSKA (reference sequence). The CDR3 is 15 amino acids. CDR3 bases: TGCAGTGCTAGTTTTACAGGGAGGCTTAACACTGAAGCTTTCTTT. This sequence encodes CSASFTGRLNTEAFF.

The chain recombines TRBV7-2 with TRBJ2-4, with 12 bases identical to TRBD2. CDR3 length equals 18 residues. Germline CDR1 SGHTA, CDR2 FQGNSA. V dropped 2 bases and J dropped 5; count of bases not matched to a gene: 10. The CDR3 DNA sequence: TGTGCCAGCAGCTTACAATCGGGCCTAGCGGGGGGGCAAAACATTCAGTACTTC. This encodes CASSLQSGLAGGQNIQYF.

This clone was seen only once. This sequence joins TRBV5-1 and TRBJ1-2; D might be TRBD1 (6 bases). Per the germline V gene, CDR1 is SGHRS and CDR2 is YFSETQ. The CDR3 extends over 14 amino acids. With 1 base removed from V and 0 bases from J, the gap between germline ends came to 7 bases. CDR3 nucleotides: TGCGCCAGCAGCTTGAAGGGGGCTAACTATGGCTACACCTTC. Translating gives CASSLKGANYGYTF.

The chain couples TRBV4-2 to TRBJ2-5; D might be TRBD2 (7 bases). Germline loops: CDR1 LGHNA, CDR2 YNFKEQ. The CDR3 spans 12 residues. Trimming left V 8 bases short and J 5 bases short, with 12 bases between. The CDR3 DNA sequence: TGTGCCAGCGGAAGGGGGGGGGAGACCCAGTACTTC. It translates to CASGRGGETQYF.

The chain joins TRBV6-5 to TRBJ1-4; 7 bases are a match to TRBD1. Unmatched junction bases numbered 5, after V lost 8 bases and J lost 5 bases. The CDR3 covers 13 residues. Germline loops: CDR1 MNHEY, CDR2 SVGAGI. CDR3 residues: CASCRGKNEKLFF. The CDR3, as DNA: TGTGCCAGCTGCAGGGGGAAGAATGAAAAACTGTTTTTT.

The chain uses TRBV27 and TRBJ1-5; D unclear. V lost 8 bases, J lost 2 bases, and 10 bases lay in between. This CDR3 contains 13 residues. Germline CDR1 is MNHEY and CDR2 is SMNVEV (reference sequence). CDR3 region: CASGTRGNQPQHF. As DNA, the CDR3 is TGTGCCAGCGGCACCCGGGGCAATCAGCCCCAGCATTTT.

This chain uses TRBV12-3 or TRBV12-4 with TRBJ1-2, with D possibly TRBD1 on 6 matching bases. V lost 1 base to trimming and J lost 4 bases, with 7 bases between them. This CDR3 comprises 13 residues. In nucleotides, the CDR3 is TGTGCCAGCAGTTTAGAGGGGGGCTATGGCTACACCTTC. Translated: CASSLEGGYGYTF.

The chain combines TRBV15 with TRBJ2-5, with D perhaps matching TRBD1 (6 bases). V was cut by 0 bases and J by 5 bases, with 10 bases left in between. Germline lookup yields CDR1 LNHNV and CDR2 YYDKDF (reference sequence). The CDR3 loop spans 14 amino acids. As DNA, the CDR3 is TGTGCCACCAGCAGAGATTTTGGGGGCGAGACCCAGTACTTC. Protein sequence: CATSRDFGGETQYF.

The chain couples TRBV24-1 to TRBJ2-1; 10 bases are a match to TRBD2. CDR1 and CDR2 from the germline V gene are KGHDR and SFDVKD. The ends lost 4 bases at V and 7 bases at J; junction bases unmatched: 6. This CDR3 spans 15 amino acids. The DNA for the CDR3 is TGTGCCACCAGTGACCACGGACTAGCGGTGAATGAGCAGTTCTTC. It encodes CATSDHGLAVNEQFF.